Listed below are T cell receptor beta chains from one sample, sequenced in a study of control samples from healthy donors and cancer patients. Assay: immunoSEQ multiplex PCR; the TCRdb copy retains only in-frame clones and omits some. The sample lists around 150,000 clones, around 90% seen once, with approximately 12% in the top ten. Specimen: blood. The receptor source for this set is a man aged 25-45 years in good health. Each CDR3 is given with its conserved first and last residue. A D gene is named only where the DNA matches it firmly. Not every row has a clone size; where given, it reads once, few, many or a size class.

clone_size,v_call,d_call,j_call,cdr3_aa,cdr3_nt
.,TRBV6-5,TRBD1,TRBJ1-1,CASSSDTGTGKGAFF,TGTGCCAGCAGTTCTGATACCGGGACAGGGAAAGGAGCTTTCTTT
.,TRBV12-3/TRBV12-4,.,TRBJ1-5,CASSASGVVIQHF,TGTGCCAGCAGTGCCTCGGGGGTTGTAATCCAGCATTTT
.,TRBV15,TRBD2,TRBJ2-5,CATSRGGSRETQYF,TGTGCCACCAGCAGGGGGGGGTCCCGAGAGACCCAGTACTTC
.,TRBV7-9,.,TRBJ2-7,CASSSRLWNEQYF,TGTGCCAGCAGCTCCCGTCTTTGGAACGAGCAGTACTTC
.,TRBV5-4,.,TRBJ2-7,CASSLRGYEQYF,TGTGCCAGCAGCTTGAGGGGCTACGAGCAGTACTTC
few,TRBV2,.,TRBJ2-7,CASSDITVKGEQYF,TGTGCCAGCAGTGACATTACGGTGAAGGGCGAGCAGTACTTC
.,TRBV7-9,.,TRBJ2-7,CASSSEISYEQYF,TGTGCCAGCAGCTCGGAGATCTCCTACGAGCAGTACTTC
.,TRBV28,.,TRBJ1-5,CAIRGGNGNQPQHF,TGTGCCATCCGAGGGGGAAACGGCAATCAGCCCCAGCATTTT
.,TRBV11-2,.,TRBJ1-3,CASSRRNTIYF,TGTGCCAGCAGCCGAAGAAACACCATATATTTT
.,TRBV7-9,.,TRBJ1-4,CASSLGSATNEKLFF,TGTGCCAGCAGCTTAGGGAGTGCAACTAATGAAAAACTGTTTTTT
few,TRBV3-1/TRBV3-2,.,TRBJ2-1,CASSLLGGSYNEQFF,TGTGCCAGCAGCCTCCTGGGCGGAAGTTACAATGAGCAGTTCTTC
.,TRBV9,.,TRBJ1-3,CASSVTLQGPSILSGNTIYF,TGTGCCAGCAGCGTAACCCTACAGGGTCCATCCATTTTATCTGGAAACACCATATATTTT
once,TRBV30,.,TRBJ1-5,CAWSPPRALLNQPQHF,TGTGCCTGGAGTCCCCCCCGGGCCCTTCTCAATCAGCCCCAGCATTTT
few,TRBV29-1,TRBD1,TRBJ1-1,CSVQGIEGAFF,TGCAGCGTACAGGGGATTGAGGGGGCTTTCTTT
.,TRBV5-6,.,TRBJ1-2,CASSTTLGHYGYTF,TGTGCCAGCAGCACGACCCTAGGCCACTATGGCTACACCTTC
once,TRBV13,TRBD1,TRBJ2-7,CASSLGNRGIEQYF,TGTGCCAGCAGCTTAGGGAACAGGGGAATCGAGCAGTACTTC